The rows below give T cell receptor beta chains drawn from one sample of a study of T cells in Graves' hyperthyroidism and ophthalmopathy. TCRdb passed the multiplex PCR reads through MiXCR, listing each CDR3 protein once. The data contain approximately 620,000 distinct CDR3 sequences, roughly a sixth of them singletons. The sequenced sample was blood. These receptors came from a woman aged 40 to 49 with Graves' ophthalmopathy. The CDR3 runs from the conserved cysteine through the conserved F or W. A D gene is named only where the DNA matches it firmly. Expanded clones get a size class; other rows say once, few or many, or leave the size out.

v_call: TRBV12-3/TRBV12-4
d_call: NA
cdr3_length: 14
j_call: TRBJ2-6
clone_size: many
cdr3_nt: TGTGCCAGCAGTTTTGCCTCTGGGGCCAACGTCCTGACTTTC
cdr3_aa: CASSFASGANVLTF

v_call: TRBV12-3/TRBV12-4
d_call: NA
cdr3_length: 14
j_call: TRBJ1-4
clone_size: few
cdr3_nt: TGTGCCAGCAGTATGGGACGGCGGAGGGAAAAACTGTTTTTT
cdr3_aa: CASSMGRRREKLFF

v_call: TRBV12-3/TRBV12-4
d_call: NA
cdr3_length: 14
j_call: TRBJ2-1
clone_size: NA
cdr3_nt: TGTGCCAGCAGAAAATCCAGCTCCTACAATGAGCAGTTCTTC
cdr3_aa: CASRKSSSYNEQFF

v_call: TRBV25-1
d_call: TRBD2
cdr3_length: 20
j_call: TRBJ2-2
clone_size: NA
cdr3_nt: TGTGCCAGCAGTGATTACAACAGGACTAGCGGGGGCCAGAGTGTCGGGCAGCTGTTTTTT
cdr3_aa: CASSDYNRTSGGQSVGQLFF

v_call: TRBV7-9
d_call: TRBD2
cdr3_length: 14
j_call: TRBJ2-6
clone_size: few
cdr3_nt: TGTGCCAGCAGCGCCCTAGCGGCGGCCAACGTCCTGACTTTC
cdr3_aa: CASSALAAANVLTF

v_call: TRBV20-1
d_call: NA
cdr3_length: 15
j_call: TRBJ2-1
clone_size: many
cdr3_nt: TGCAGTGCTCGCCCGGGAGCTTCTTTCTACAATGAGCAGTTCTTC
cdr3_aa: CSARPGASFYNEQFF

v_call: TRBV18
d_call: NA
cdr3_length: 15
j_call: TRBJ2-5
clone_size: few
cdr3_nt: TGTGCCAGCTCACCAATGGGGTGGGAAGGAGAGACCCAGTACTTC
cdr3_aa: CASSPMGWEGETQYF

v_call: TRBV20-1
d_call: TRBD1
cdr3_length: 14
j_call: TRBJ1-2
clone_size: few
cdr3_nt: TGCAGTGCTACCAGCTCAGGACAGGCGCGGGGCTACACCTTC
cdr3_aa: CSATSSGQARGYTF

v_call: TRBV20-1
d_call: NA
cdr3_length: 17
j_call: TRBJ1-5
clone_size: NA
cdr3_nt: TGCAGTGCTAGGGGGATCGGAACAGGGCAGGGAAATCAGCCCCAGCATTTT
cdr3_aa: CSARGIGTGQGNQPQHF

v_call: TRBV2
d_call: TRBD1
cdr3_length: 16
j_call: TRBJ1-6
clone_size: many
cdr3_nt: TGTGCCAGCAGTAAAACAGGGGGCAGGAATAATTCACCCCTCCACTTT
cdr3_aa: CASSKTGGRNNSPLHF

v_call: TRBV6-2/TRBV6-3
d_call: TRBD1
cdr3_length: 18
j_call: TRBJ2-7
clone_size: many
cdr3_nt: TGTGCCAGCAGTTACCCGACCCGTGGGGACAGAGGACCCTACGAGCAGTACTTC
cdr3_aa: CASSYPTRGDRGPYEQYF

v_call: TRBV28
d_call: NA
cdr3_length: 18
j_call: TRBJ2-3
clone_size: many
cdr3_nt: TGTGCCAGCAGTGGACAGGGGGAGCTAGCGGGAGGCGCAGATACGCAGTATTTT
cdr3_aa: CASSGQGELAGGADTQYF

v_call: TRBV27
d_call: TRBD2
cdr3_length: 14
j_call: TRBJ2-1
clone_size: NA
cdr3_nt: TGTGCCAGCAGTTTGGTTAGCGGGAGCTCGGAGCAGTTCTTC
cdr3_aa: CASSLVSGSSEQFF

v_call: TRBV2
d_call: TRBD2
cdr3_length: 17
j_call: TRBJ2-2
clone_size: many
cdr3_nt: TGTGCCAGCAGTGAAGGCCTAGCGGGAGTAGGCACCGGGGAGCTGTTTTTT
cdr3_aa: CASSEGLAGVGTGELFF

v_call: TRBV20-1
d_call: NA
cdr3_length: 10
j_call: TRBJ2-7
clone_size: many
cdr3_nt: TGCAGTGCTGTCGACTACGAGCAGTACTTC
cdr3_aa: CSAVDYEQYF

v_call: TRBV11-2
d_call: TRBD2
cdr3_length: 15
j_call: TRBJ2-1
clone_size: many
cdr3_nt: TGTGCCAGCCGTACGTTGGGCGGGACTAACAATGAGCAGTTCTTC
cdr3_aa: CASRTLGGTNNEQFF

v_call: TRBV4-2
d_call: TRBD2
cdr3_length: 16
j_call: TRBJ2-7
clone_size: NA
cdr3_nt: TGTGCCAGCAGCCAAGATGGCGTAGCGGGAGATTACGAGCAGTACTTC
cdr3_aa: CASSQDGVAGDYEQYF

v_call: TRBV6-1
d_call: TRBD1
cdr3_length: 16
j_call: TRBJ2-2
clone_size: few
cdr3_nt: TGTGCCAGCAGGCCGACAGGGGTAGCGAACACCGGGGAGCTGTTTTTT
cdr3_aa: CASRPTGVANTGELFF

v_call: TRBV2
d_call: NA
cdr3_length: 16
j_call: TRBJ1-2
clone_size: NA
cdr3_nt: TGTGCCAGCAGTGAAGAGGGGGGGAGCGCGAACTATGGCTACACCTTC
cdr3_aa: CASSEEGGSANYGYTF

v_call: TRBV20-1
d_call: NA
cdr3_length: 12
j_call: TRBJ1-1
clone_size: few
cdr3_nt: TGCAGTGCCCGGGCCGGGGCCGCTGAAGCTTTCTTT
cdr3_aa: CSARAGAAEAFF

v_call: TRBV19
d_call: TRBD1
cdr3_length: 12
j_call: TRBJ2-7
clone_size: few
cdr3_nt: TGTGCCAGTACGGGACAGGGGTACGAGCAGTACTTC
cdr3_aa: CASTGQGYEQYF

v_call: TRBV18
d_call: TRBD1
cdr3_length: 15
j_call: TRBJ1-4
clone_size: NA
cdr3_nt: TGTGCCAGCTCACGAACCGGGACAGAAAATGAAAAACTGTTTTTT
cdr3_aa: CASSRTGTENEKLFF

v_call: TRBV5-1
d_call: TRBD1
cdr3_length: 14
j_call: TRBJ1-2
clone_size: few
cdr3_nt: TGCGCCAGCAGCCCCGGACAGGAAGTTTATGGCTACACCTTC
cdr3_aa: CASSPGQEVYGYTF

v_call: TRBV6-1
d_call: TRBD1
cdr3_length: 19
j_call: TRBJ1-1
clone_size: many
cdr3_nt: TGTGCCAGCAGTTACGTACCTCGCGACAGGGCGAAAACTAACACTGAAGCTTTCTTT
cdr3_aa: CASSYVPRDRAKTNTEAFF

v_call: TRBV27
d_call: NA
cdr3_length: 15
j_call: TRBJ2-7
clone_size: many
cdr3_nt: TGTGCCAGCAGTTTTGTCAGGGGCCCCCTGGGCGAGCAGTACTTC
cdr3_aa: CASSFVRGPLGEQYF

v_call: TRBV7-8
d_call: NA
cdr3_length: 14
j_call: TRBJ1-1
clone_size: many
cdr3_nt: TGTGCCAGCAGCCGTCCCTCGGGGGCGAGTGAAGCTTTCTTT
cdr3_aa: CASSRPSGASEAFF

v_call: TRBV19
d_call: TRBD2
cdr3_length: 16
j_call: TRBJ2-7
clone_size: few
cdr3_nt: TGTGCCAGTAGTACGGGGACTAGCGGGAGTCGCGACGAGCAGTACTTC
cdr3_aa: CASSTGTSGSRDEQYF

v_call: TRBV20-1
d_call: NA
cdr3_length: 12
j_call: TRBJ1-6
clone_size: NA
cdr3_nt: TGCAGTGGGGCATCCTATAATTCACCCCTCCACTTT
cdr3_aa: CSGASYNSPLHF

v_call: TRBV5-6
d_call: TRBD2
cdr3_length: 15
j_call: TRBJ2-5
clone_size: many
cdr3_nt: TGTGCCAGCAGCTTCCTAGCGGTTTACGGGGGGGCCCAGTACTTC
cdr3_aa: CASSFLAVYGGAQYF

v_call: TRBV5-6
d_call: TRBD1
cdr3_length: 15
j_call: TRBJ1-2
clone_size: many
cdr3_nt: TGTGCCAGCAGCTTTACCGGACAGGGTGCTGGTGGCTACACCTTC
cdr3_aa: CASSFTGQGAGGYTF

v_call: TRBV2
d_call: NA
cdr3_length: 14
j_call: TRBJ2-1
clone_size: many
cdr3_nt: TGTGCCAGCAGTGATCGGACTCGCTACAATGAGCAGTTCTTC
cdr3_aa: CASSDRTRYNEQFF

v_call: TRBV28
d_call: NA
cdr3_length: 15
j_call: TRBJ1-2
clone_size: many
cdr3_nt: TGTGCCAGCAGTCTTTTGGGACGAGCTAACTATGGCTACACCTTC
cdr3_aa: CASSLLGRANYGYTF

v_call: TRBV12-3/TRBV12-4
d_call: TRBD1
cdr3_length: 15
j_call: TRBJ2-1
clone_size: many
cdr3_nt: TGTGCCAGCAGCCCTCCGGGACAGGGGGCGCTTGAGCAGTTCTTC
cdr3_aa: CASSPPGQGALEQFF

v_call: TRBV20-1
d_call: NA
cdr3_length: 14
j_call: TRBJ2-5
clone_size: many
cdr3_nt: TGCAGTGCTAGAGATGTAACAGGCCAAGAGACCCAGTACTTC
cdr3_aa: CSARDVTGQETQYF

v_call: TRBV15
d_call: NA
cdr3_length: 13
j_call: TRBJ1-2
clone_size: NA
cdr3_nt: TGTGCCACCTCTCCCCAGGGGAACTATGGCTACACCTTC
cdr3_aa: CATSPQGNYGYTF

v_call: TRBV2
d_call: NA
cdr3_length: 15
j_call: TRBJ1-4
clone_size: NA
cdr3_nt: TGTGCCAGCAGTGATAAACTTTCAACTAATGAAAAACTGTTTTTT
cdr3_aa: CASSDKLSTNEKLFF

v_call: TRBV7-8
d_call: TRBD2
cdr3_length: 15
j_call: TRBJ2-3
clone_size: many
cdr3_nt: TGTGCCAGCAGCTTGACTAGCGGCAAGGCAGATACGCAGTATTTT
cdr3_aa: CASSLTSGKADTQYF

v_call: TRBV3-1
d_call: TRBD2
cdr3_length: 16
j_call: TRBJ2-3
clone_size: few
cdr3_nt: TGTGCCAGCAGCCAGAGCTGGCGGGAGCCAATAAATACGCAGTATTTT
cdr3_aa: CASSQSWREPINTQYF

v_call: TRBV20-1
d_call: TRBD2
cdr3_length: 12
j_call: TRBJ2-1
clone_size: NA
cdr3_nt: TGCAGTGCTAGGGGGGAGGGGAATGAGCAGTTCTTC
cdr3_aa: CSARGEGNEQFF

v_call: TRBV24-1
d_call: NA
cdr3_length: 17
j_call: TRBJ1-5
clone_size: many
cdr3_nt: TGTGCCACCAGTGATTTCGTAGGCCAACCTCCCAATCAGCCCCAGCATTTT
cdr3_aa: CATSDFVGQPPNQPQHF

v_call: TRBV6-1
d_call: NA
cdr3_length: 12
j_call: TRBJ2-1
clone_size: few
cdr3_nt: TGTGCCAGCAGTTGGACCCACAATGAGCAGTTCTTC
cdr3_aa: CASSWTHNEQFF